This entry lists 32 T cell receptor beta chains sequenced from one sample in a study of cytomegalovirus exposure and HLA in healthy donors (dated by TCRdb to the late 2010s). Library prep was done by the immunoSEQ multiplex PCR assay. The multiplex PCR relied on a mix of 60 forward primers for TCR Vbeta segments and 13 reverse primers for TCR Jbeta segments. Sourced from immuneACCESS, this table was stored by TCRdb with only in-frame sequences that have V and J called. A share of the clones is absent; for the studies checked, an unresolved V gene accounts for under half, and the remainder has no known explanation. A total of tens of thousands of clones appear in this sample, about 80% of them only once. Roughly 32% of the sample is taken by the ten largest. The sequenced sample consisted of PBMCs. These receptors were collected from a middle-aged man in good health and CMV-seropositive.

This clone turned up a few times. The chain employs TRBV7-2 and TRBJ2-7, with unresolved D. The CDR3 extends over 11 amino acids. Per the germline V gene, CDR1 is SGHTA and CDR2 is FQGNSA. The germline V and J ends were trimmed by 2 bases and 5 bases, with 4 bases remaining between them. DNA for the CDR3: TGTGCCAGCAGCTTATTCGACGAGCAGTACTTC. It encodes CASSLFDEQYF.

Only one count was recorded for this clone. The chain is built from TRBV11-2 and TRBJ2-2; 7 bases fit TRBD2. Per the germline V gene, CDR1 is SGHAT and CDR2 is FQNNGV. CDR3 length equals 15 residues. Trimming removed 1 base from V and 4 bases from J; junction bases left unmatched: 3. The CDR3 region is CASSLASGVTGELFF. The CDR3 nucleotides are TGTGCCAGCAGCTTAGCAAGCGGGGTCACCGGGGAGCTGTTTTTT.

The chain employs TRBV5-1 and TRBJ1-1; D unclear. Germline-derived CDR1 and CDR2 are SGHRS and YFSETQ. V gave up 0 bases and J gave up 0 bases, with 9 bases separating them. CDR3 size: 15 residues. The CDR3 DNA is TGCGCCAGCAGCTTGGCCCGGGATATGAACACTGAAGCTTTCTTT. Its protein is CASSLARDMNTEAFF.

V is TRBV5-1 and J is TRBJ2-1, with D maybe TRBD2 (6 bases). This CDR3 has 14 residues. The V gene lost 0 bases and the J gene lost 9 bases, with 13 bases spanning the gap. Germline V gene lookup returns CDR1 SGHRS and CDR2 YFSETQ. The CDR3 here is CASSLDGSGVEQFF. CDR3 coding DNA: TGCGCCAGCAGCTTGGACGGGAGTGGAGTTGAGCAGTTCTTC.

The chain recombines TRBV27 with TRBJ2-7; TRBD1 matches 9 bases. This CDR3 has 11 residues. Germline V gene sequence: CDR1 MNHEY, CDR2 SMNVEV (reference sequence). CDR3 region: CARYRGLGLGV. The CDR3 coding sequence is TGTGCCAGATACAGGGGGCTAGGGCTAGGGGTC.

The CDR3 is CAISGTSGSGTDTQYF. The CDR3 bases are TGTGCCATCAGTGGGACTAGCGGGAGCGGGACAGATACGCAGTATTTT. J is TRBJ2-3 and V is TRBV10-3; 13 bases fit TRBD2. After removal of 4 bases from V and 3 bases from J, the junction contained 4 bases not matched to a gene. CDR1 and CDR2 (germline): ENHRY, SYGVKD. The CDR3 extends over 16 amino acids.

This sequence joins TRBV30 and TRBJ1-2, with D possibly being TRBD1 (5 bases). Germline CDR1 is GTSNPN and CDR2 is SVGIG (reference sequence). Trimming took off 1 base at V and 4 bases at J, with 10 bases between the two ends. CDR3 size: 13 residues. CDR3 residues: CAWSEGHSYGYTF. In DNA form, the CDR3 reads TGTGCCTGGAGTGAAGGACACTCCTATGGCTACACCTTC.

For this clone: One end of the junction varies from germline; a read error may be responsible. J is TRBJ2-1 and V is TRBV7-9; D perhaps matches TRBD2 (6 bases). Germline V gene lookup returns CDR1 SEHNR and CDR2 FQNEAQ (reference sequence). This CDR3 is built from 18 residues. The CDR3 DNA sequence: TGTTCCAGCAGCTTACTTTCTGGTGCGGGGAATAAAAACAATGAGCAGTTCTTC. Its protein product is CSSSLLSGAGNKNNEQFF.

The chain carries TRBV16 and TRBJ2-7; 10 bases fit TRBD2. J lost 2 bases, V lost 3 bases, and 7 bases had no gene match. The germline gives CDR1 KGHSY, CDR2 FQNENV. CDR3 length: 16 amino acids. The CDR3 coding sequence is TGTGCCAGCAGCCACGGAGGCCTAGCGGGAGCCTACGAGCAGTACTTC. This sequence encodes CASSHGGLAGAYEQYF.

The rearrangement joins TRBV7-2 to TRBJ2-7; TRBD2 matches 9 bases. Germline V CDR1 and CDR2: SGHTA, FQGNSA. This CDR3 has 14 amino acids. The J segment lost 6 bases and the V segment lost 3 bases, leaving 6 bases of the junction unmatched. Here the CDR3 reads CASSFPSGNGEQYF. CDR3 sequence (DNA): TGTGCCAGCAGCTTCCCTAGCGGGAACGGCGAGCAGTACTTC.

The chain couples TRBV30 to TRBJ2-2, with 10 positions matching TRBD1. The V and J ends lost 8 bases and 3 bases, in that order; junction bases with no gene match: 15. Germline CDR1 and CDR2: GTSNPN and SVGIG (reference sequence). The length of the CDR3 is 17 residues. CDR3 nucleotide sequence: TGTGCCAGTCACCCTCCGGGACAGGGGTCGTACACCGGGGAGCTGTTTTTT. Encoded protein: CASHPPGQGSYTGELFF. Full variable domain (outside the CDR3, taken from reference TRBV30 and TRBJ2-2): SQTIHQWPATLVQPVGSPLSLECTVEGTSNPNLYWYRQAAGRGLQLLFYSVGIGQISSEVPQNLSASRPQDRQFILSSKKLLLSDSGFYLCASHPPGQGSYTGELFFGEGSRLTVL.

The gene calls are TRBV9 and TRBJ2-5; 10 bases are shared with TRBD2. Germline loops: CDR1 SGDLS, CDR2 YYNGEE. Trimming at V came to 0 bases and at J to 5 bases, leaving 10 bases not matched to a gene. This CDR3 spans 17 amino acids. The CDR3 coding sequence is TGTGCCAGCAGCGTAGGGGCAGCGGGAGGGGGCAGGGAGACCCAGTACTTC. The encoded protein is CASSVGAAGGGRETQYF.

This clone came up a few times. The CDR3 region is CAIRVGQGNEQYF. DNA for the CDR3: TGTGCCATCAGGGTAGGACAGGGAAACGAGCAGTACTTC. The chain combines TRBV10-3 with TRBJ2-7, with 8 bases identical to TRBD1. Germline V CDR1 and CDR2: ENHRY, SYGVKD. With 6 bases clipped from V and 5 bases from J, the junction kept 6 bases outside the gene matches. The CDR3 is 13 residues long.

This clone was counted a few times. The DNA of the CDR3 is TGCGCCAGCAGCCGGGACAGCTCTGGAAACACCATATATTTT. Its protein product is CASSRDSSGNTIYF. This sequence joins TRBV10-1 and TRBJ1-3, with 7 bases aligning to TRBD1. The CDR3 has 14 amino acids. The ends lost 6 bases at V and 0 bases at J; junction bases unmatched: 2. Germline V CDR1 and CDR2: WNHNN, SYGVQD (reference sequence).

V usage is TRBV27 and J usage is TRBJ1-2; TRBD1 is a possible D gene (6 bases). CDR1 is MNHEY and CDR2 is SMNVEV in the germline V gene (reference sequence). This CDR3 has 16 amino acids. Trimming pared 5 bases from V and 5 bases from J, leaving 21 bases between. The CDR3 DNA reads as TGTGCCAGCAGTGGGGAACGATCAGGGGAGGGGTATGGCTACACCTTC. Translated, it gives CASSGERSGEGYGYTF.

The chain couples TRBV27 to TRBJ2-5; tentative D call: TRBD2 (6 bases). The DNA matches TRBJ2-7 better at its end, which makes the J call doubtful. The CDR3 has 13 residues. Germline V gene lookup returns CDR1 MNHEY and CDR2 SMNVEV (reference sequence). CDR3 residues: CASSLGLLYEQYF. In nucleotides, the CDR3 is TGTGCCAGCAGTCTGGGACTCCTCTACGAGCAGTACTTC.

DNA of the CDR3: TGTGCCAGCAGCCGAGATAGTATGAACACTGAAGCTTTCTTT. This sequence encodes CASSRDSMNTEAFF. V is TRBV6-1 and J is TRBJ1-1; D not certain. The germline V and J ends were trimmed by 6 bases and 0 bases, with 11 bases remaining between them. This CDR3 is 14 amino acids long. Germline CDR1 and CDR2: MNHNS and SASEGT.

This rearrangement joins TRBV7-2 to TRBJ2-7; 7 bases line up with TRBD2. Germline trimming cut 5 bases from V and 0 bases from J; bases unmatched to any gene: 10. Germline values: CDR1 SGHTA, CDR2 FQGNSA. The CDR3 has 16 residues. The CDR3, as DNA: TGTGCCAGCAGCCTATCTAGCGGATCCTACTCCTACGAGCAGTACTTC. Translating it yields CASSLSSGSYSYEQYF.

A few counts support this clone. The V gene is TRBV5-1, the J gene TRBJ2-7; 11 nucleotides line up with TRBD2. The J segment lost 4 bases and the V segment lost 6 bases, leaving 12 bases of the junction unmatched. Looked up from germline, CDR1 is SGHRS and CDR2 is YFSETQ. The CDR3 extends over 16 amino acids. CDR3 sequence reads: CASKLGTSGSFYEQYF. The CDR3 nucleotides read TGCGCCAGCAAACTAGGCACTAGCGGGAGTTTTTACGAGCAGTACTTC.

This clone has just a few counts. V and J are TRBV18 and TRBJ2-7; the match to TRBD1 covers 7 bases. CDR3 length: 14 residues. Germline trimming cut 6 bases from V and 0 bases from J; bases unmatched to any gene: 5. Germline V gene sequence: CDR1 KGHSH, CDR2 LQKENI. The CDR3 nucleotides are TGTGCCAGCTCGCCCGGGACAGTCTCCTACGAGCAGTACTTC. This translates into CASSPGTVSYEQYF.

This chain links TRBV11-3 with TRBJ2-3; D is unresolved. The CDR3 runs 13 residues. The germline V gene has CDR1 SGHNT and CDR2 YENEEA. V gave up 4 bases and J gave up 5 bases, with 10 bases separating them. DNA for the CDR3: TGTGCCAGCAGCTCATCCTCCGGAGATACGCAGTATTTT. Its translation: CASSSSSGDTQYF.

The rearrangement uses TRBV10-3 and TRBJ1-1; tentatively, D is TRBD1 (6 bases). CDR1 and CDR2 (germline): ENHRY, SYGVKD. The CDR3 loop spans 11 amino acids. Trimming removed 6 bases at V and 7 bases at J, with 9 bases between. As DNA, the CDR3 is TGTGCCATCAGCGGACAGCTTGAAGCTTTCTTT. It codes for CAISGQLEAFF.

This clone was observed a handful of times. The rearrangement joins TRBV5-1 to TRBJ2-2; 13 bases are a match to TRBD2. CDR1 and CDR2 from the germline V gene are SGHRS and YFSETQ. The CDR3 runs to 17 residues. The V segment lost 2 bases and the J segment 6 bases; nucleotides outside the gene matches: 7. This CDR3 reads CASSLGLAGVWAGELFF. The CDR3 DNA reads TGCGCCAGCAGCTTAGGACTAGCGGGAGTGTGGGCCGGGGAGCTGTTTTTT.

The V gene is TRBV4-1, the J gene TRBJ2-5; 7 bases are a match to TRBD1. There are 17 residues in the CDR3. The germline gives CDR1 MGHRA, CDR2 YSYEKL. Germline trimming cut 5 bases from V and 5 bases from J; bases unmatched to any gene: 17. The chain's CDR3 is CASSAPVVGGARETQYF. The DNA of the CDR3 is TGCGCCAGCAGCGCGCCGGTTGTAGGGGGCGCGAGGGAGACCCAGTACTTC.

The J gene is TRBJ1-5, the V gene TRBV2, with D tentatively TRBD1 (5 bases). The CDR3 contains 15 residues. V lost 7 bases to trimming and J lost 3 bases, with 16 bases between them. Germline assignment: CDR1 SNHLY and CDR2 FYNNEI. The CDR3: CASNRGGVNNQPQHF. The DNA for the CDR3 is TGTGCCAGCAACAGAGGAGGGGTTAACAATCAGCCCCAGCATTTT. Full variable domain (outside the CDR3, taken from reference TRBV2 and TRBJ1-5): EPEVTQTPSHQVTQMGQEVILRCVPISNHLYFYWYRQILGQKVEFLVSFYNNEISEKSEIFDDQFSVERPDGSNFTLKIRSTKLEDSAMYFCASNRGGVNNQPQHFGDGTRLSIL.

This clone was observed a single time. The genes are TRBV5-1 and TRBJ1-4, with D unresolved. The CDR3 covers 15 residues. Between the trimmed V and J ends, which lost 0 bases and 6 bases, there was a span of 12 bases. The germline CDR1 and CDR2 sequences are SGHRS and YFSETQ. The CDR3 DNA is TGCGCCAGCAGCTTGGGAGCCGAGCGGGATGAAAAACTGTTTTTT. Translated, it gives CASSLGAERDEKLFF.

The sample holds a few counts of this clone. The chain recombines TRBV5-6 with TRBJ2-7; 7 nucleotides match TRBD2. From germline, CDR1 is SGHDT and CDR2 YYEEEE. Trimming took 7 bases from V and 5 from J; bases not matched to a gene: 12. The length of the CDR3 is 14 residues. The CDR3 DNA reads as TGTGCCAGCTTCGGGAGGCAGGGTGTTCACGAGCAGTACTTC. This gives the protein CASFGRQGVHEQYF.

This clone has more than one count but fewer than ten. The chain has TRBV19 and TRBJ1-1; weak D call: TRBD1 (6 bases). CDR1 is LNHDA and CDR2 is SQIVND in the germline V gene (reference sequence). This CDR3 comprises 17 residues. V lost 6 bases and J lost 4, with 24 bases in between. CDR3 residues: CASSMRCQGTFCTEAFF. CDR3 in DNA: TGTGCCAGTAGCATGCGGTGTCAGGGGACGTTTTGCACTGAAGCTTTCTTT.

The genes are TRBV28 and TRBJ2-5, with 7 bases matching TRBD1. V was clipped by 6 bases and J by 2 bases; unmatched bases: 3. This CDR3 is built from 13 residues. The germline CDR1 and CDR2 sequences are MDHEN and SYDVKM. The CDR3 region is CASSLGQQETQYF. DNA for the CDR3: TGTGCCAGCAGCCTGGGACAGCAAGAGACCCAGTACTTC.

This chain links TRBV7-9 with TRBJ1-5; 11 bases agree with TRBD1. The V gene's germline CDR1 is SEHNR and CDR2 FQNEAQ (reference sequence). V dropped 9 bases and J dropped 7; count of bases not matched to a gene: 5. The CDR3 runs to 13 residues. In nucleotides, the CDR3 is TGTGCCAGGCCGGGACAGGGGGGCCAGCCCCAGCATTTT. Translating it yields CARPGQGGQPQHF. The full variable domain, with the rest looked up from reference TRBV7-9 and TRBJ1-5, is DTGVSQNPRHKITKRGQNVTFRCDPISEHNRLYWYRQTLGQGPEFLTYFQNEAQLEKSRLLSDRFSAERPKGSFSTLEIQRTEQGDSAMYLCARPGQGGQPQHFGDGTRLSIL.

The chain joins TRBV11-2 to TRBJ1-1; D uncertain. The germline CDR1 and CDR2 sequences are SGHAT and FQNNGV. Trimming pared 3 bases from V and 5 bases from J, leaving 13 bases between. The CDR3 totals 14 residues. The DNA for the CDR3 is TGTGCCAGCAGCTTGGGAGGAGGGTGGACTGAAGCTTTCTTT. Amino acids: CASSLGGGWTEAFF.

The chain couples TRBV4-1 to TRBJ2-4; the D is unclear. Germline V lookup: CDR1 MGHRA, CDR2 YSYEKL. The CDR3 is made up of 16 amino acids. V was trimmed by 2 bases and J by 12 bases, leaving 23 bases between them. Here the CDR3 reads CASSQFTRLNRRSQYF. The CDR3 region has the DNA TGCGCCAGCAGCCAATTCACACGACTCAATAGACGTAGTCAGTACTTC.